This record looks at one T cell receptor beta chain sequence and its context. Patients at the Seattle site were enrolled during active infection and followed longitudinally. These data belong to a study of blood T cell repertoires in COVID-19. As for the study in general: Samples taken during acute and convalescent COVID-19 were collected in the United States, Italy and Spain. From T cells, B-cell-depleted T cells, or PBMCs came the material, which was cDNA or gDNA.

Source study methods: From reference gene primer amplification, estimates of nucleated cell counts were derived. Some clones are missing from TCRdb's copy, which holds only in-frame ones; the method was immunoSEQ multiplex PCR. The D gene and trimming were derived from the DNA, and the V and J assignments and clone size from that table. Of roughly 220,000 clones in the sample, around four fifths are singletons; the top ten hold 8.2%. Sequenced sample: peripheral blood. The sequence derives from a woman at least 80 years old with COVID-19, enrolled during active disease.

This CDR3 reads CASSPDRGREKLFF. The CDR3 nucleotides read TGTGCCAGCAGCCCCGACAGGGGCCGCGAAAAACTGTTTTTT. This chain links TRBV11-2 with TRBJ1-4; 8 positions agree with TRBD1. The CDR3 runs 14 residues. Trimming at V came to 5 bases and at J to 8 bases, leaving 7 bases not matched to a gene. Germline V gene lookup returns CDR1 SGHAT and CDR2 FQNNGV.